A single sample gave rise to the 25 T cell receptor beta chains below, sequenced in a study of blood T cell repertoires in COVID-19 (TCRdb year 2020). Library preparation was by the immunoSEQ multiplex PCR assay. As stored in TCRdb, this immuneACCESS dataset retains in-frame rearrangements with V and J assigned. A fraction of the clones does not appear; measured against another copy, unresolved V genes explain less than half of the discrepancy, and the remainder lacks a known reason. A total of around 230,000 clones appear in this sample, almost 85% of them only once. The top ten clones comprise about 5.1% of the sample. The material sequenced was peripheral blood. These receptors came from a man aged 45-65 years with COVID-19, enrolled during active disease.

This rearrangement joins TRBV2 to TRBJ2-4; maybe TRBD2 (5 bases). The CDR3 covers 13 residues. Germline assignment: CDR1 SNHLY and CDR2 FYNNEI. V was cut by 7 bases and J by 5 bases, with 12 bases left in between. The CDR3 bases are TGTGCCAGCATAGTCCGCGGGCAAAACATTCAGTACTTC. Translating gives CASIVRGQNIQYF. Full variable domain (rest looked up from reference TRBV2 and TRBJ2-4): EPEVTQTPSHQVTQMGQEVILRCVPISNHLYFYWYRQILGQKVEFLVSFYNNEISEKSEIFDDQFSVERPDGSNFTLKIRSTKLEDSAMYFCASIVRGQNIQYFGAGTRLSVL.

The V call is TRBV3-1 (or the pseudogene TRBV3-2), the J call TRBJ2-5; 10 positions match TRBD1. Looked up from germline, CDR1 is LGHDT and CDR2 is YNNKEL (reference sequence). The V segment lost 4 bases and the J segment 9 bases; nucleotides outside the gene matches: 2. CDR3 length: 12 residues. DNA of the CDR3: TGTGCCAGCAGCCGACAGGGGGCGGCCCAGTACTTC. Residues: CASSRQGAAQYF.

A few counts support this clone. The CDR3: CASSPTGYYYEQYF. CDR3 nucleotide sequence: TGTGCCAGCTCACCCACAGGTTATTACTACGAGCAGTACTTC. This chain links TRBV18 with TRBJ2-7, with a tentative D call TRBD1 (5 bases). V dropped 3 bases and J dropped 3 bases, with 12 bases sitting between them. Germline V gene sequence: CDR1 KGHSH, CDR2 LQKENI. This CDR3 contains 14 residues.

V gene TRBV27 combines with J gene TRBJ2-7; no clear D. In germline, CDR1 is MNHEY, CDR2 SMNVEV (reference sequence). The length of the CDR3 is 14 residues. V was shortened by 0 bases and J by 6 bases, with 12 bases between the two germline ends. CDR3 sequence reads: CASSLSIRPIEQYF. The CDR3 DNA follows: TGTGCCAGCAGTTTATCGATACGTCCTATCGAGCAGTACTTC.

CDR3 DNA: TGTGCCAGTAGTGGACAGGTCTATGGCTACACCTTC. This encodes CASSGQVYGYTF. The genes are TRBV19 and TRBJ1-2, with 7 bases aligning to TRBD1. Per the germline V gene, CDR1 is LNHDA and CDR2 is SQIVND (reference sequence). The CDR3 runs to 12 residues. The V segment lost 5 bases and the J segment 4 bases; nucleotides outside the gene matches: 1.

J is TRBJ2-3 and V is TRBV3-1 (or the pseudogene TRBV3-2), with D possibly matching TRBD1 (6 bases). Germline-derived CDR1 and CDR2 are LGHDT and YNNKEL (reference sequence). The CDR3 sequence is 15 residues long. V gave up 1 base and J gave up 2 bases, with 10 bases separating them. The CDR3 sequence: CASSQAYRATDTQYF. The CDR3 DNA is TGTGCCAGCAGCCAAGCGTACAGGGCCACAGATACGCAGTATTTT.

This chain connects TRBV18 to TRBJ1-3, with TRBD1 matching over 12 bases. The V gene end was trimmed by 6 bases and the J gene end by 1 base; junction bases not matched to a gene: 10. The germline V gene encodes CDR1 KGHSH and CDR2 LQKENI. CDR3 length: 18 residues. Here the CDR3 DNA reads TGTGCCAGCTCCCCCGGGACAGGGGGCGATCTTTCTGGAAACACCATATATTTT. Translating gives CASSPGTGGDLSGNTIYF.

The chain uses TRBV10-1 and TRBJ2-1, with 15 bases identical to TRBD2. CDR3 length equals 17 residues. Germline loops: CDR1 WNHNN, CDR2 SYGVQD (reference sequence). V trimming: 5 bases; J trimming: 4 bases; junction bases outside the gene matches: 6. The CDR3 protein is CASSPAGTSGGYNEQFF. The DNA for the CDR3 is TGCGCCAGCAGTCCAGCTGGGACTAGCGGGGGGTACAATGAGCAGTTCTTC.

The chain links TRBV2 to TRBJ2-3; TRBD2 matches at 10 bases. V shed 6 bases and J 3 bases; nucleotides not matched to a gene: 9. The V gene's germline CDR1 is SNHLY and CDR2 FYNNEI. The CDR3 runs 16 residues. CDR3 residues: CASRIGLAVRTDTQYF. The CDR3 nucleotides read TGTGCCAGCAGAATCGGACTAGCGGTCCGGACAGATACGCAGTATTTT.

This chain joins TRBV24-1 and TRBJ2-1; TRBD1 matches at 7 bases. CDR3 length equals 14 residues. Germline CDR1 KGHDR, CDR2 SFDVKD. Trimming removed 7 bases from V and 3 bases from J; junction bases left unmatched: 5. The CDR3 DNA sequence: TGTGCCACCAGCGCAGGGGGAAGCTACAATGAGCAGTTCTTC. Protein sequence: CATSAGGSYNEQFF.

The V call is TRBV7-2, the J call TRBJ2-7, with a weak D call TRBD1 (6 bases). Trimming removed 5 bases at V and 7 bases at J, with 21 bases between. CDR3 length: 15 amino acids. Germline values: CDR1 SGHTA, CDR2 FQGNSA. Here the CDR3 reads CASSPQGTLPGEQYF. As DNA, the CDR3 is TGTGCCAGCAGCCCGCAGGGGACACTGCCAGGGGAGCAGTACTTC.

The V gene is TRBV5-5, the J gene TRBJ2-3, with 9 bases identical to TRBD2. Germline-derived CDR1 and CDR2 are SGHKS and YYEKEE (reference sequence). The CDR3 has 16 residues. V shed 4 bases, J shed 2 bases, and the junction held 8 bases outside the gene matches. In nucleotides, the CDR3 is TGTGCCAGCAGCCCGGCGGGGGGGCGCGTCACAGATACGCAGTATTTT. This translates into CASSPAGGRVTDTQYF.

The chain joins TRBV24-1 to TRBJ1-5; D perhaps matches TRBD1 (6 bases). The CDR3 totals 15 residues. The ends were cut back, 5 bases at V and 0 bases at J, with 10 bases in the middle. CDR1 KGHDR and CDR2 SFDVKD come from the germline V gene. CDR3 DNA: TGTGCCACCAGTGCAGGGGATCATAGCAATCAGCCCCAGCATTTT. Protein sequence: CATSAGDHSNQPQHF.

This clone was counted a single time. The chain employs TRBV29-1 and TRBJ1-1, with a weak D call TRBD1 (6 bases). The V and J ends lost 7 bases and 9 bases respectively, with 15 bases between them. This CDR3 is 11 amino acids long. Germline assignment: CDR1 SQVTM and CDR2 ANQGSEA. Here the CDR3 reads CSGTTGTKAFF. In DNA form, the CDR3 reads TGCAGCGGAACTACCGGGACAAAAGCTTTCTTT. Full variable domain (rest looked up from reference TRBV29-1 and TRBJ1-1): SAVISQKPSRDICQRGTSLTIQCQVDSQVTMMFWYRQQPGQSLTLIATANQGSEATYESGFVIDKFPISRPNLTFSTLTVSNMSPEDSSIYLCSGTTGTKAFFGQGTRLTVV.

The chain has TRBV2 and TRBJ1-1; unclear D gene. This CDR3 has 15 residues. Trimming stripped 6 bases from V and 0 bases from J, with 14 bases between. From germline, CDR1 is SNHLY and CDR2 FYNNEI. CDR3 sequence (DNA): TGTGCCAGCAGCGAGAAACGACTACTGAACACTGAAGCTTTCTTT. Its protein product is CASSEKRLLNTEAFF.

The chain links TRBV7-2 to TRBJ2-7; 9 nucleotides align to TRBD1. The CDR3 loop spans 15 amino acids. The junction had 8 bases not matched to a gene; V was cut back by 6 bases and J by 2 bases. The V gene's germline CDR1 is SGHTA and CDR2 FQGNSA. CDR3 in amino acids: CASRHDRGSAYEQYF. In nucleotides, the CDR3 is TGTGCCAGCAGACACGACAGGGGGAGTGCCTACGAGCAGTACTTC.

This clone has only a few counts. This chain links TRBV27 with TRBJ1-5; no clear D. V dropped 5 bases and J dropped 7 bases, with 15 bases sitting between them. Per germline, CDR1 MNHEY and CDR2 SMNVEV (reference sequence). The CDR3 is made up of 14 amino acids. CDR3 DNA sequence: TGTGCCAGCAGTCCTCGGGGTTTTGGGCAGCCCCAGCATTTT. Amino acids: CASSPRGFGQPQHF.

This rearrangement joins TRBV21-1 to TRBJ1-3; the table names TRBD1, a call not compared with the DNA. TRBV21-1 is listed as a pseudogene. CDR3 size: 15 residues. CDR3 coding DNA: TGTGCCAGCACCAGACAGGGGGCCTTCGGGAACACCATATATTTT. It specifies CASTRQGAFGNTIYF.

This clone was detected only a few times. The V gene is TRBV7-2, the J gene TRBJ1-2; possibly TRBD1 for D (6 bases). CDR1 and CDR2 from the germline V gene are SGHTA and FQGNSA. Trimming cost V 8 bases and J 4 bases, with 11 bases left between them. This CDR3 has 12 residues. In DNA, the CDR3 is TGTGCCAGCGCAACAGGGTCCTATGGCTACACCTTC. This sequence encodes CASATGSYGYTF. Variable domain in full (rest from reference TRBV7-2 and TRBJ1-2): GAGVSQSPSNKVTEKGKDVELRCDPISGHTALYWYRQSLGQGLEFLIYFQGNSAPDKSGLPSDRFSAERTGGSVSTLTIQRTQQEDSAVYLCASATGSYGYTFGSGTRLTVV.

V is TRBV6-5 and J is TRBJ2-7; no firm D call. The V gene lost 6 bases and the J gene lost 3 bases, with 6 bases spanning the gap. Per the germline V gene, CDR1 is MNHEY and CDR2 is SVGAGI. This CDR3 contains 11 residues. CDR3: CASRQSYEQYF. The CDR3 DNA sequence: TGTGCCAGCAGACAAAGCTACGAGCAGTACTTC.

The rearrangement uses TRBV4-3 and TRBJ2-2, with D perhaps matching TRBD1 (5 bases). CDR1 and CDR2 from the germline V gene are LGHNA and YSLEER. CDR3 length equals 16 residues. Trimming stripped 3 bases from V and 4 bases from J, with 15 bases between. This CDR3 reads CASSQGVGATTGELFF. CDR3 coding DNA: TGCGCCAGCAGCCAGGGCGTAGGGGCCACCACCGGGGAGCTGTTTTTT.

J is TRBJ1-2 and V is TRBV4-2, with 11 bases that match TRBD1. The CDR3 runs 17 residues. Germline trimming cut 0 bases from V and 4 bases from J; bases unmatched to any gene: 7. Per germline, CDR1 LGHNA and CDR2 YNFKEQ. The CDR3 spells CASSQETGTGGIYGYTF. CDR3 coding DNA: TGTGCCAGCAGCCAAGAGACCGGGACAGGGGGGATCTATGGCTACACCTTC.

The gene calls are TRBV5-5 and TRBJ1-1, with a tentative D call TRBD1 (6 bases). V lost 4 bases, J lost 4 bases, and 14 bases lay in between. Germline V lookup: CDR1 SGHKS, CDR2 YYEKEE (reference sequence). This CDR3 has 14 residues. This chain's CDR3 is CASSKVTGGTEAFF. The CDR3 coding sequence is TGTGCCAGCAGCAAAGTGACAGGAGGCACTGAAGCTTTCTTT.

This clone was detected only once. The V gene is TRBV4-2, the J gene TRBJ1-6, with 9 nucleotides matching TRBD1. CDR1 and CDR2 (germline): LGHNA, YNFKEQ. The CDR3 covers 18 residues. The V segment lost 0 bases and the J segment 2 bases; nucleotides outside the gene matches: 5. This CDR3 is CASSQDRTGVTYNSPLHF. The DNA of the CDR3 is TGTGCCAGCAGCCAAGATAGGACAGGGGTGACCTATAATTCACCCCTCCACTTT.

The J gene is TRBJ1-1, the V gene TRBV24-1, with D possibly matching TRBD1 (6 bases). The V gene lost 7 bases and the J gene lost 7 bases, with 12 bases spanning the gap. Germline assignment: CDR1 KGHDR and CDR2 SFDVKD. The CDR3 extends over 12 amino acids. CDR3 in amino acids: CATRGAGGEAFF. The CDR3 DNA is TGTGCCACCAGGGGGGCGGGAGGTGAAGCTTTCTTT.